This paragraph reports one T cell receptor (beta chain). This entry is derived from a study of CD8 T cells in Susac syndrome. Per germline, CDR1 MNHEY and CDR2 SVGAGI. The CDR3 sequence is 16 residues long. The V segment lost 0 bases and the J segment 5 bases; nucleotides outside the gene matches: 5. A quantity of roughly 0.5 to 1 ug RNA underwent reverse transcription using random hexamers. TCRdb recomputed calls from the immunoSEQ multiplex PCR reads with MiXCR, one row per CDR3 protein. The sample has 150,000 to 200,000 distinct CDR3 sequences, approximately 93% seen once; the top ten hold 0.09% to 0.1%.

The sequenced sample consisted of CD4+ T cells from PBMCs. The chain has TRBV6-5 and TRBJ2-3; the match to TRBD2 covers 10 bases. The TCR sequence derives from a human donor with multiple sclerosis. CDR3 sequence (DNA): TGTGCCAGCAGTTACTCGATAGGGACTAGCGAAGATACGCAGTATTTT. This sequence encodes CASSYSIGTSEDTQYF.